This is a list of T cell receptor beta chains from one sample in a study of identical twins. Each CDR3 protein gets one entry after TCRdb re-called the 5' RACE reads with MiXCR. The sample consists of 700,000 to 950,000 distinct CDR3 sequences, 12% of them appearing once. These data were also reused for a study on yellow fever vaccine responses in identical twins.

Sequencing was carried out using PBMCs. The receptors come from a woman under 30 in good health. The CDR3 runs from the conserved cysteine through the conserved F or W. A D gene is named only where the DNA matches it firmly. The listing skips clone size in some rows; elsewhere it reads once, few, many or a size class.

cdr3_aa	cdr3_nt	v_call	j_call	d_call	clone_size
CAIGSGLGPYEQYF	TGTGCCATCGGCTCCGGACTGGGGCCCTACGAGCAGTACTTC	TRBV5-6	TRBJ2-7	NA	NA
CASSARASGQIYEQYF	TGTGCCAGCAGCGCAAGAGCTTCGGGACAGATCTACGAGCAGTACTTC	TRBV7-6	TRBJ2-7	TRBD1	few
CASSLVGQQSQETQYF	TGTGCCAGCAGCTTGGTGGGACAGCAATCCCAAGAGACCCAGTACTTC	TRBV7-2	TRBJ2-5	TRBD1	few
CASSTPGTSGYNEQFF	TGCGCCAGCAGCACCCCCGGGACTAGCGGCTACAATGAGCAGTTCTTC	TRBV5-1	TRBJ2-1	TRBD2	many
CASSQVYLRGESNTGELFF	TGTGCCAGCAGCCAGGTGTATCTTAGGGGGGAGTCGAACACCGGGGAGCTGTTTTTT	TRBV3-1	TRBJ2-2	NA	few
CASSPSPLGGGSDTQYF	TGTGCCAGCTCACCGTCCCCTTTGGGGGGGGGATCGGATACGCAGTATTTT	TRBV18	TRBJ2-3	TRBD2	few
CSATKRGGGVAGDTQYF	TGCAGTGCTACCAAGCGGGGGGGTGGTGTAGCTGGAGATACGCAGTATTTT	TRBV20-1	TRBJ2-3	TRBD2	few
CASSYSATSGYEQYF	TGTGCCAGCAGTTACTCCGCGACTAGCGGCTACGAGCAGTACTTC	TRBV6-5	TRBJ2-7	TRBD2	NA
CSAPGGRSGELFF	TGCAGTGCTCCCGGGGGACGGTCCGGGGAGCTGTTTTTT	TRBV20-1	TRBJ2-2	NA	few
CASSSLGQLKNTIYF	TGTGCCAGCAGTTCACTCGGACAGTTAAAAAACACCATATATTTT	TRBV12-3/TRBV12-4	TRBJ1-3	NA	many
CASGLSVQETQYF	TGTGCCAGCGGGTTGTCAGTCCAAGAGACCCAGTACTTC	TRBV7-9	TRBJ2-5	NA	NA
CAIRENTGELFF	TGTGCCATCAGGGAGAACACCGGGGAGCTGTTTTTT	TRBV10-3	TRBJ2-2	NA	few
CASSGPSYLVNTGELFF	TGTGCCAGCAGCGGTCCCAGTTACTTAGTAAACACCGGGGAGCTGTTTTTT	TRBV9	TRBJ2-2	NA	NA
CASSRDRAGIIRETQYF	TGTGCCAGCAGCCGGGACAGGGCGGGTATCATTCGAGAGACCCAGTACTTC	TRBV12-3/TRBV12-4	TRBJ2-5	TRBD1	NA
CATGGAGEETQYF	TGTGCCACGGGGGGGGCGGGAGAAGAGACCCAGTACTTC	TRBV25-1	TRBJ2-5	TRBD2	NA
CASSPQQETYEQYF	TGCGCCAGCAGCCCCCAACAGGAGACCTACGAGCAGTACTTC	TRBV4-1	TRBJ2-7	NA	NA
CASRLRTPSYEQYF	TGCGCCAGCAGGCTCCGGACACCATCCTACGAGCAGTACTTC	TRBV5-1	TRBJ2-7	NA	few
CASSFDPRFNYGYTF	TGTGCCAGCAGTTTTGACCCGCGCTTTAACTATGGCTACACCTTC	TRBV12-3/TRBV12-4	TRBJ1-2	NA	NA
CASSWDRASWDNEQFF	TGTGCCAGCAGTTGGGACAGGGCTTCGTGGGACAATGAGCAGTTCTTC	TRBV27	TRBJ2-1	TRBD1	NA
CASSLALRGEQYF	TGTGCCAGCAGTTTAGCGTTACGGGGAGAGCAGTACTTC	TRBV12-3/TRBV12-4	TRBJ2-7	NA	NA
CSARSRTGDEAFF	TGCAGTGCTAGAAGCAGGACAGGGGATGAAGCTTTCTTT	TRBV20-1	TRBJ1-1	TRBD1	few
CASSLILGRWEQFF	TGCGCCAGCAGCCTAATCCTCGGGAGGTGGGAGCAGTTCTTC	TRBV5-1	TRBJ2-1	TRBD2	few
CASLAPGTGYYGYTF	TGTGCCAGCCTTGCCCCAGGGACAGGGTATTATGGCTACACCTTC	TRBV5-6	TRBJ1-2	TRBD1	few
CASSQGTGGTYEQYF	TGTGCCAGCAGCCAAGGGACTGGGGGGACCTACGAGCAGTACTTC	TRBV3-1	TRBJ2-7	NA	many
CASSLDGGFTEAFF	TGTGCCAGCAGCTTGGACGGGGGATTCACTGAAGCTTTCTTT	TRBV5-8	TRBJ1-1	NA	few
CASGPGLVPYTDTQYF	TGTGCCAGCGGGCCGGGACTAGTCCCTTACACAGATACGCAGTATTTT	TRBV2	TRBJ2-3	TRBD2	NA
CSPMGQGYGYTF	TGCAGTCCAATGGGACAGGGGTATGGCTACACCTTC	TRBV20-1	TRBJ1-2	TRBD1	many
CASSFGGVSYNEQFF	TGTGCCAGCAGTTTCGGAGGAGTTTCCTACAATGAGCAGTTCTTC	TRBV12-3/TRBV12-4	TRBJ2-1	NA	NA
CASSDKGEQYF	TGTGCCAGCAGCGACAAAGGAGAGCAGTACTTC	TRBV9	TRBJ2-7	NA	few
CASSLTSGTREQYF	TGCGCCAGCAGCTTGACTAGCGGGACCCGCGAGCAGTACTTC	TRBV5-1	TRBJ2-7	TRBD2	many
CSVDFAGPGELFF	TGCAGCGTTGATTTTGCGGGGCCCGGGGAGCTGTTTTTT	TRBV29-1	TRBJ2-2	NA	NA